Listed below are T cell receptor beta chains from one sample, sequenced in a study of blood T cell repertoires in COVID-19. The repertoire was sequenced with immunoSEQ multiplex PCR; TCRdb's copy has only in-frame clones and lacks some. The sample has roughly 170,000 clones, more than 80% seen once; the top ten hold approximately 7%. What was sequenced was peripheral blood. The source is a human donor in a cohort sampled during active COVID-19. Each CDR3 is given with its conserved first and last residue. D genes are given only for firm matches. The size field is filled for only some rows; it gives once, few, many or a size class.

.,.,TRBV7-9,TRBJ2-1,TGTGCCAGCAGCTCCCTAAACCCAGGGGCGCAGTTCTTC,CASSSLNPGAQFF
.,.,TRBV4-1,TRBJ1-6,TGCGCCAGCAGCCAAGAAAGCACGGGAAAGAATTCACCCCTCCACTTT,CASSQESTGKNSPLHF
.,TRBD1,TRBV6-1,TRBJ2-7,TGTGCCAGCAGTGTGGTGCCGGGACAGGCCTCCTACGAGCAGTACTTC,CASSVVPGQASYEQYF
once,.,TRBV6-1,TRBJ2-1,TGTGCCAGCAGTGAGGATCCACCGGAAGGCGAGCGGGATGAGCAGTTCTTC,CASSEDPPEGERDEQFF
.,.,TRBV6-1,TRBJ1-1,TGTGCCAGCAGTGAAGGAAGGGGCACTGAAGCTTTCTTT,CASSEGRGTEAFF
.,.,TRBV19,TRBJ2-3,TGTGCCAGCCACGGGACTGGTAGCACAGATACGCAGTATTTT,CASHGTGSTDTQYF
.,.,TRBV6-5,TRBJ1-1,TGTGCCAGCAGTCCAGGACATTTGAACACTGAAGCTTTCTTT,CASSPGHLNTEAFF
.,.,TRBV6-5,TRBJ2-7,TGTGCCAGCAGTTACTCGACCCGGGACGAGCAGTACTTC,CASSYSTRDEQYF
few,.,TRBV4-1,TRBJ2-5,TGCGCCAGCAGCCTCTTAGCGGCTCAAGAGACCCAGTACTTC,CASSLLAAQETQYF
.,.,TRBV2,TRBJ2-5,TGTGCCAGCAGTGAAGTTCTAGAGACCCAGTACTTC,CASSEVLETQYF
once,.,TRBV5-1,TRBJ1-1,TGCGCCAGCAGCTTCGGAGGGGCGGTGAACACTGAAGCTTTCTTT,CASSFGGAVNTEAFF
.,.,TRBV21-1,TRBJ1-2,TGTGCCAGCAGCAAACCGCCCCCACTTAGGGGGATAAACTATGGCTACACCTTC,CASSKPPPLRGINYGYTF
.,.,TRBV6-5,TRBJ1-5,TGTGCCAGCACCCCACAGTATTGGAGCAATCAGCCCCAGCATTTT,CASTPQYWSNQPQHF
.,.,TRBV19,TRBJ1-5,TGTGCCAGTAGTATAGATGCCGGGAAGCCCCAGCATTTT,CASSIDAGKPQHF
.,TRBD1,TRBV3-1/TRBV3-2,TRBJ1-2,TGTGCCAGCAGCCAAGGGTCACAGGGGGGCGAGGAGGGCTACACCTTC,CASSQGSQGGEEGYTF
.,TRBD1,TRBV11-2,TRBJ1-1,TGTGCCAGCAGCTTAGGGGGGGACAGGCAAGCTTTCTTT,CASSLGGDRQAFF
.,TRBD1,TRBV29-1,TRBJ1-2,TGCAGCGTAGTGACAGGGGGCATCCCTAACTATGGCTACACCTTC,CSVVTGGIPNYGYTF
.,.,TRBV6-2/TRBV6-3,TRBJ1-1,TGTGCCAGCAGTTTACCACCGGGGACTGAAGCTTTCTTT,CASSLPPGTEAFF
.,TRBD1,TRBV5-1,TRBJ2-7,TGCGCCAGCAGCCTAGGGACAGGGGGCTACGAGCAGTACTTC,CASSLGTGGYEQYF
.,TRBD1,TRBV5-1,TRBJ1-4,TGCGCCAGCAGGGGACAGGCTAATGAAAAACTGTTTTTT,CASRGQANEKLFF
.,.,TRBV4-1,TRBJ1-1,TGCGCCAGCAGCCTATTGACCAGGGGGAACACTGAAGCTTTCTTT,CASSLLTRGNTEAFF
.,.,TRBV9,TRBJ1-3,TGTGCCAGCAGCGGAGGCAGGGAAGGTGGAAACACCATATATTTT,CASSGGREGGNTIYF
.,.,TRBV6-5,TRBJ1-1,TGTGCCAGCAGTTACCCCACGGAGGGCGGTGAAGCTTTCTTT,CASSYPTEGGEAFF
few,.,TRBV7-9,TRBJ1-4,TGTGCCAGCAGCGCCGATGAGGAACTGTTTTTT,CASSADEELFF
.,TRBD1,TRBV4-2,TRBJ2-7,TGTGCCAGCAGCCAAGATAGACAGGGGGACACGTACTTC,CASSQDRQGDTYF
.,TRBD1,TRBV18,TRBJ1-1,TGTGCCAGCTCACTGACAGGGGAGAGGGCTGAAGCTTTCTTT,CASSLTGERAEAFF
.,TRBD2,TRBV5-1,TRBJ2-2,TGCGCCAGCAGCTCCGGGACTAGTTTGTCCGGGGAGCTGTTTTTT,CASSSGTSLSGELFF
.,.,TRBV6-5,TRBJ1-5,TGTGCCAGCATGAGGGAGAGGTATGGCAATCAGCCCCAGCATTTT,CASMRERYGNQPQHF
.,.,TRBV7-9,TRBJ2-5,TGTGCCAGCAGCCAACAGGGTTTCCAAGAGACCCAGTACTTC,CASSQQGFQETQYF
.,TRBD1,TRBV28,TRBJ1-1,TGTGCCAGCAGTTCCATTGGGACAGGCGGTTTCTATTTTGAAGCTTTCTTT,CASSSIGTGGFYFEAFF
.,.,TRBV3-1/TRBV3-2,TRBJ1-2,TGTGCCAGCAGCCAAGACGTTAACTATGGCTACACCTTC,CASSQDVNYGYTF
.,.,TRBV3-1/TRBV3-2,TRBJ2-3,TGTGCCAGCAGCCAAGGGCGGGTCCGGTCAGATACGCAGTATTTT,CASSQGRVRSDTQYF
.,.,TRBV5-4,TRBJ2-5,TGTGCCAGCAGCTCGGCGGGGTGGGAGACCCAGTACTTC,CASSSAGWETQYF
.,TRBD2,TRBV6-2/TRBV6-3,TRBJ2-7,TGTGCCAGCAGCCTAGCGGGGGACTCCTACGAGCAGTACTTC,CASSLAGDSYEQYF
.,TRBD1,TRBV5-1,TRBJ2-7,TGCGCCAGCAGCTTCGGGACAGTCTCCTACGAGCAGTACTTC,CASSFGTVSYEQYF
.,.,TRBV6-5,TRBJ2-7,TGTGCCAGCAGTTATCCTCGGGGGACCTACTACGAGCAGTACTTC,CASSYPRGTYYEQYF
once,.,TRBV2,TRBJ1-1,TGTGCCAACACCCTCGGGGTGAACACTGAAGCTTTCTTT,CANTLGVNTEAFF
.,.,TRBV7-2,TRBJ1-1,TGTGCCGGGGCCTTCGGGACTCAAAACACTGAAGCTTTCTTT,CAGAFGTQNTEAFF
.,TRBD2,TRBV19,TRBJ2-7,TGTGCCAGTAGTATAGATCCGGGGGGAGTCGAGCAGTACTTC,CASSIDPGGVEQYF
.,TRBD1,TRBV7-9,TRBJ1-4,TGTGCCAGCAGCCCACTGGGACAGTCAAATGAAAAACTGTTTTTT,CASSPLGQSNEKLFF
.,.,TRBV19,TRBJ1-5,TGTGCCAGTAACTCCCCGGGAGACCAGCCCCAGCATTTT,CASNSPGDQPQHF
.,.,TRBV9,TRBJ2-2,TGTGCCAGCAGCGTTTTGAGCCCAGGGATTAACACCGGGGAGCTGTTTTTT,CASSVLSPGINTGELFF
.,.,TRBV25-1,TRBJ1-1,TGTGCCAGCAGTGACGCGGAGAACACTGAAGCTTTCTTT,CASSDAENTEAFF
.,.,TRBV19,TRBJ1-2,TGTGCCAGTAGTATATCGGAGGGGAACTATGGCTACACCTTC,CASSISEGNYGYTF
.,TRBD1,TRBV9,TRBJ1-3,TGTGCCAGCAGCGTAGGAGGTGCAGGGGGTTCCAACTCTGGAAACACCATATATTTT,CASSVGGAGGSNSGNTIYF
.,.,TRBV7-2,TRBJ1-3,TGTGCCAGCAGCTTAAACCCAGGAAGCTCTGGAAACACCATATATTTT,CASSLNPGSSGNTIYF
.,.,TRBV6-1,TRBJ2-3,TGTGCCAGCAGTGCAGTCCCTGCGGGGACGAGCACAGATACGCAGTATTTT,CASSAVPAGTSTDTQYF
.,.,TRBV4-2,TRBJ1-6,TGTGCCAGCAGCCACCCCAGGGGTAGCTCCTATAATTCACCCCTCCACTTT,CASSHPRGSSYNSPLHF
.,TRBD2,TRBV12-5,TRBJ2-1,TGTGCTAGTGGTCCGACCCCGGGACTAGCGGAAGGGGAGTTCTTC,CASGPTPGLAEGEFF
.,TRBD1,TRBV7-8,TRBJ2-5,TGTGCCAGCAGCTTAGCGCTCAGGGGGCGAGAGACCCAGTACTTC,CASSLALRGRETQYF
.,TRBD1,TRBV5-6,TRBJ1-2,TGTGCCACCGCGTCAATGGACAGGGACTATGGCTACACCTTC,CATASMDRDYGYTF
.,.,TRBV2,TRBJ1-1,TGTGCCAGCTGGGGGGGAGCAGCTTTCTTT,CASWGGAAFF
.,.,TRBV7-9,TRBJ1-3,TGTGCCAGCAGCTTAGAAGTAAACTCGTACTCTGGAAACACCATATATTTT,CASSLEVNSYSGNTIYF
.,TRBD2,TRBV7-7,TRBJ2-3,TGTGCCAGCAGCCAGGGGAGTGGCGGGGGGGCGACAGATACGCAGTATTTT,CASSQGSGGGATDTQYF
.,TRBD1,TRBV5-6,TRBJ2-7,TGTGCCAGCAGCTTGGGACAGGGTTTCTACGAGCAGTACTTC,CASSLGQGFYEQYF
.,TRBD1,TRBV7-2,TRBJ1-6,TGTGCCAGCAGCTCACAGGGGATAGGTTCACCCCTCCACTTT,CASSSQGIGSPLHF
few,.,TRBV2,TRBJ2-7,TGTGCCAGCAGTGAAAGGAGGGGCCCCTCCTACGAGCAGTACTTC,CASSERRGPSYEQYF
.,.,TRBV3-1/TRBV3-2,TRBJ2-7,TGTGCCAGCAGCCAGGTCACAGGGTTTTCCTACGAGCAGTACTTC,CASSQVTGFSYEQYF
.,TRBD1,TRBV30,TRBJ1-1,TGTGCCTGGAGCAGGGGGCTCTTGGAAGGGACTGAAGCTTTCTTT,CAWSRGLLEGTEAFF
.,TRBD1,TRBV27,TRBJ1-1,TGTGCCAGCAGTTCGACAGGGACGTTGAACACTGAAGCTTTCTTT,CASSSTGTLNTEAFF